This T cell receptor beta chain came from a study of blood T cell repertoires in COVID-19. Study details: Researchers got acute and convalescent COVID-19 samples from the United States, Italy and Spain. PBMCs, B-cell-depleted T cells, or T cells were the source of the cDNA or gDNA that made up the material.

Authors' processing steps: Nucleated cell number was recorded as an estimate derived from reference gene primer amplification. TCRdb's copy holds only in-frame clones and misses some; the assay was immunoSEQ multiplex PCR. The V and J calls and the clone size are those of that table, but D and trimming were determined from the DNA. The repertoire includes approximately 130,000 clones, approximately 85% of them detected once, and 9% to 14% sits in the top ten. CDR1 MDHEN and CDR2 SYDVKM come from the germline V gene. V lost 2 bases, J lost 7 bases, and 11 bases stayed unmatched. This CDR3 comprises 17 residues.

The sequencing sample was made of peripheral blood. The rearrangement uses TRBV28 and TRBJ2-2; 9 bases align to TRBD2. The clonotype originates from a human donor in a cohort sampled during active COVID-19. The CDR3: CASSLIASGVHGGELFF. CDR3 coding DNA: TGTGCCAGCAGTTTAATCGCTAGCGGGGTACACGGCGGGGAGCTGTTTTTT.